These 13 T cell receptor beta chains were all obtained from the same sample, sequenced in a study of beta chain features in type 1 diabetes. Investigators reverse transcribed all isolated RNA, so they sequenced expressed TCRB transcripts. Only in-frame clones appear in the TCRdb table, and some are missing; sequencing was by immunoSEQ multiplex PCR. The table records over 300,000 clones, less than 9.5% of them present only once. Sequencing was done on a sample of central memory CD4+ T cells from blood. The receptors derive from a woman aged 18-35 years in good health.

The V gene is TRBV28, the J gene TRBJ1-5; D unclear. The V and J ends lost 4 bases and 3 bases respectively, with 1 base between them. Germline lookup yields CDR1 MDHEN and CDR2 SYDVKM. The CDR3 consists of 11 residues. Here the CDR3 reads CASSYNQPQHF. The CDR3 DNA reads as TGTGCCAGCAGTTACAATCAGCCCCAGCATTTT.

V gene TRBV29-1 combines with J gene TRBJ2-3, with D unclear. This CDR3 is 14 amino acids long. V was clipped by 4 bases and J by 4 bases, with 15 bases between them. Germline lookup yields CDR1 SQVTM and CDR2 ANQGSEA. CDR3 sequence: CSVALSSAPDTQYF. CDR3 bases: TGCAGCGTTGCCCTTAGTTCAGCGCCAGATACGCAGTATTTT.

The chain is built from TRBV18 and TRBJ2-3, with D hard to call. The CDR3 is 13 amino acids. Trimming removed 3 bases at V and 2 bases at J, with 6 bases between. The germline CDR1 and CDR2 sequences are KGHSH and LQKENI. The CDR3 loop reads CASSPINTDTQYF. CDR3 bases: TGTGCCAGCTCACCTATAAACACAGATACGCAGTATTTT.

This clone was observed a few times. V is TRBV6-5 and J is TRBJ1-5, with D perhaps matching TRBD1 (6 bases). Germline loops: CDR1 MNHEY, CDR2 SVGAGI. The CDR3 runs to 15 residues. V gave up 7 bases and J gave up 7 bases, with 20 bases separating them. The CDR3 loop is CASNPSGGGQQPQHF. The CDR3 nucleotides are TGTGCCAGCAATCCTAGCGGGGGCGGGCAACAGCCCCAGCATTTT.

The genes are TRBV28 and TRBJ2-5, with D perhaps TRBD1 (7 bases). Germline CDR1 and CDR2: MDHEN and SYDVKM. V lost 2 bases to trimming and J lost 5 bases, with 15 bases between them. The CDR3 spans 15 residues. CDR3 region: CASSLEGAGRETQYF. The CDR3 DNA follows: TGTGCCAGCAGTTTAGAGGGGGCTGGGAGGGAGACCCAGTACTTC.

This clone was seen a handful of times. The chain joins TRBV28 to TRBJ2-1; D is ambiguous. V was pared by 5 bases and J by 0 bases, with 11 bases between. The CDR3 is 15 residues long. Germline V lookup: CDR1 MDHEN, CDR2 SYDVKM. Written as DNA, the CDR3 is TGTGCCAGCAGTCCGGAAGATTTCTCCTACAATGAGCAGTTCTTC. This gives the protein CASSPEDFSYNEQFF.

This clone was recorded many times. This chain joins TRBV21-1 and TRBJ2-7; the table's D call of TRBD2 was not tested on the DNA. TRBV21-1 is a pseudogene locus. The CDR3 runs 13 residues. CDR3 sequence reads: CASRSGREHEQYF. The CDR3 region has the DNA TGTGCCAGCCGGAGCGGGAGGGAGCACGAGCAGTACTTC.

The chain recombines TRBV29-1 with TRBJ2-5; D is uncertain. The germline CDR1 and CDR2 sequences are SQVTM and ANQGSEA. V gave up 3 bases and J gave up 4 bases, with 12 bases separating them. This CDR3 comprises 13 residues. The CDR3 protein is CSVEGRVGETQYF. CDR3 in DNA: TGCAGCGTTGAGGGAAGAGTGGGAGAGACCCAGTACTTC.

This clone came up a few times. V gene TRBV7-9 combines with J gene TRBJ1-1; D might be TRBD1 (5 bases). Germline V gene sequence: CDR1 SEHNR, CDR2 FQNEAQ (reference sequence). Trimming took off 8 bases at V and 4 bases at J, with 14 bases between the two ends. This CDR3 comprises 13 residues. The CDR3 protein is CASGPTVPTEAFF. The CDR3 nucleotides are TGTGCCAGCGGCCCGACAGTTCCCACTGAAGCTTTCTTT.

V gene TRBV7-2 combines with J gene TRBJ2-1; no clear D gene. The CDR3 has 16 amino acids. The germline V gene has CDR1 SGHTA and CDR2 FQGNSA. The V gene lost 2 bases and the J gene lost 13 bases, with 24 bases spanning the gap. The CDR3 loop reads CASSLYPQILSLYQFF. The CDR3 nucleotides read TGTGCCAGCAGCTTATACCCACAAATACTCAGTTTATATCAGTTCTTC.

Only a few counts were recorded for this clone. The V call is TRBV27, the J call TRBJ1-1, with D perhaps matching TRBD1 (5 bases). V lost 6 bases to trimming and J lost 2 bases, with 13 bases between them. The CDR3 runs to 14 residues. Per germline, CDR1 MNHEY and CDR2 SMNVEV (reference sequence). The CDR3: CASSSGPSNTEAFF. In DNA, the CDR3 is TGTGCCAGCAGCTCGGGACCGAGTAACACTGAAGCTTTCTTT.

This chain uses TRBV29-1 with TRBJ2-5; tentative D call: TRBD1 (6 bases). Per germline, CDR1 SQVTM and CDR2 ANQGSEA. This CDR3 is 10 amino acids long. Trimming left V 6 bases short and J 7 bases short, with 9 bases between. The CDR3, as DNA: TGCAGCGTCGCACAGGGGACCCAGTACTTC. This encodes CSVAQGTQYF.

This clone appeared a few times. The chain links TRBV2 to TRBJ2-5, with 7 positions matching TRBD1. Germline values: CDR1 SNHLY, CDR2 FYNNEI. This CDR3 contains 13 residues. Trimming removed 5 bases from V and 1 base from J; junction bases left unmatched: 1. DNA for the CDR3: TGTGCCAGCAGTCGGGACAGCCAAGAGACCCAGTACTTC. It codes for CASSRDSQETQYF. The variable domain in full, completed from reference TRBV2 and TRBJ2-5, reads EPEVTQTPSHQVTQMGQEVILRCVPISNHLYFYWYRQILGQKVEFLVSFYNNEISEKSEIFDDQFSVERPDGSNFTLKIRSTKLEDSAMYFCASSRDSQETQYFGPGTRLLVL.